Listed here is a single T cell receptor (beta chain). The junction departs from the called germline gene at one end, perhaps through a read error. The CDR3 runs 15 residues. After extraction with the RNeasy kit, 0.5 to 1 ug of the RNA was reverse transcribed using random hexamers. From the immunoSEQ multiplex PCR reads, TCRdb called clonotypes with MiXCR, one entry per CDR3 protein. The sample carries some 77,000 distinct CDR3 sequences, 85% to 95% recorded once. CD8+ and CD4+ T cells taken from blood had their TCR beta sequenced. Diagnostic criteria defined recently for definite or probable disease were met by the Susac syndrome patients. The data derive from a study of CD8 T cells in Susac syndrome.

The genes are TRBV12-3 or TRBV12-4 and TRBJ1-6; TRBD1 matches at 9 bases. The TCR originated in a human donor with Susac syndrome. The sequenced material came from CD4+ T cells from PBMCs. The CDR3 coding sequence is TGTTCCAGCAGCCTCTTGACAGGGGGGAATTCACCCCTCCACTTT. Protein product: CSSSLLTGGNSPLHF.